This T cell receptor beta chain was observed in a study of T-cell reconstitution after alpha-beta-depleted transplantation in children. At least ten counts were recorded for this clonotype. One end of the junction varies from germline; a read error may be responsible. The CDR3 covers 11 residues. The V gene's germline CDR1 is DFQATT and CDR2 SNEGSKA (reference sequence). TCRbeta library preparation incorporated unique molecular identifiers. Using its own MiXCR run on the PCR reads, TCRdb lists one record per CDR3 protein. Here the sample spans approximately 640,000 distinct CDR3 sequences, around 16% being singletons.

The clonotype comes from a human donor who donated a stem cell graft to a child with acute myeloid leukemia. The source material was PBMCs from the stem cell graft donor, sampled from the stem cell graft. This chain uses TRBV20-1 with TRBJ1-1; D remains ambiguous. Written as DNA, the CDR3 is TGCAGTGCCCCGCGAAACAGTGAAGCTTTCTTT. Translating it yields CSAPRNSEAFF.